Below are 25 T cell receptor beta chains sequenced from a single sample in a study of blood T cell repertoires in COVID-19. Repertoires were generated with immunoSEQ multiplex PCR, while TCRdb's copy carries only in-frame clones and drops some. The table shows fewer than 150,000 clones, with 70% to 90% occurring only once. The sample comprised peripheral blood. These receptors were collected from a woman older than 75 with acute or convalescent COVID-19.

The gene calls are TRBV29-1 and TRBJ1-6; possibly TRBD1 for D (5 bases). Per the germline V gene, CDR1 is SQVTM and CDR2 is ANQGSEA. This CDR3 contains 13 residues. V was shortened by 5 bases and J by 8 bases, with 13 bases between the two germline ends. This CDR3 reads CSVRRDVDSPLHF. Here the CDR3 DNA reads TGCAGCGTTAGGAGGGACGTTGATTCACCCCTCCACTTT.

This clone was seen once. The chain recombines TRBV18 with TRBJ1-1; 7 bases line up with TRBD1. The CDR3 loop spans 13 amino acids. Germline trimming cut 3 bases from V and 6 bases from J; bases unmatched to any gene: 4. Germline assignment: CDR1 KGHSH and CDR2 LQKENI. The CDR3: CASSPFDRAEAFF. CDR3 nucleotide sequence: TGTGCCAGCTCACCTTTCGACAGGGCTGAAGCTTTCTTT.

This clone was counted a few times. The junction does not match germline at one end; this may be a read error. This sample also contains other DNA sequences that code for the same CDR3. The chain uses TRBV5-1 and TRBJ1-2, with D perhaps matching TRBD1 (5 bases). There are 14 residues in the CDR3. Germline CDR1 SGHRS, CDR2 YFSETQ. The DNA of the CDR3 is TGCGCCAGCAGTTTGGAGGCAGGGAACTATGGCTACACCTTC. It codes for CASSLEAGNYGYTF.

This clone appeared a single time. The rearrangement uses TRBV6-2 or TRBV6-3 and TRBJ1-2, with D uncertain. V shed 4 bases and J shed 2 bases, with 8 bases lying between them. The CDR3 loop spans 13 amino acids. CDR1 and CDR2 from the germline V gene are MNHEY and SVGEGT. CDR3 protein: CASSFPLNYGYTF. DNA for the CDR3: TGTGCCAGCAGTTTCCCACTCAACTATGGCTACACCTTC.

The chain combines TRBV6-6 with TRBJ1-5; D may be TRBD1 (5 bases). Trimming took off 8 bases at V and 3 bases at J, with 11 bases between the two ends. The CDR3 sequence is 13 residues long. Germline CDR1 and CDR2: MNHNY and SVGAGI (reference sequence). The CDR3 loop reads CASYPGANQPQHF. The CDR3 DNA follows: TGTGCCAGCTACCCTGGGGCCAATCAGCCCCAGCATTTT.

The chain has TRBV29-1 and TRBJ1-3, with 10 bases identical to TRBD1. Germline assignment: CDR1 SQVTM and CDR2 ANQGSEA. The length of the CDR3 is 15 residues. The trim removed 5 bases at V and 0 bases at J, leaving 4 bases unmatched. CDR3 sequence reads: CSVPGQGISGNTIYF. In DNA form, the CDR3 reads TGCAGCGTTCCGGGACAGGGGATCTCTGGAAACACCATATATTTT.

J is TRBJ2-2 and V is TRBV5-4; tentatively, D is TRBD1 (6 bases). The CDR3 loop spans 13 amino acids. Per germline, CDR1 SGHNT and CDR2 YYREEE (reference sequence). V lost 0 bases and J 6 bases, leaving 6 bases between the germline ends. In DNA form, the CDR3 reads TGTGCCAGCAGCTTGGACAGGGCCGGGGAGCTGTTTTTT. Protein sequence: CASSLDRAGELFF.

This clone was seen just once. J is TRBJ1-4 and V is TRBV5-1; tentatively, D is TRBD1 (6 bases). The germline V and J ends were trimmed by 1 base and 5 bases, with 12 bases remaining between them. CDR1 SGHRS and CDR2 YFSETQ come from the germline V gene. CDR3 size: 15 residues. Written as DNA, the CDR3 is TGCGCCAGCAGCTTGAAGGGGGAGAGGAATGAAAAACTGTTTTTT. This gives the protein CASSLKGERNEKLFF.

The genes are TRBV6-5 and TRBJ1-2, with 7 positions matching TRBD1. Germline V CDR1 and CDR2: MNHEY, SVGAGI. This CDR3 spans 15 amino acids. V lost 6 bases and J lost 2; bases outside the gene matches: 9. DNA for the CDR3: TGTGCCAGCAGCTCCGGGACAGCTGGGAACTATGGCTACACCTTC. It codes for CASSSGTAGNYGYTF.

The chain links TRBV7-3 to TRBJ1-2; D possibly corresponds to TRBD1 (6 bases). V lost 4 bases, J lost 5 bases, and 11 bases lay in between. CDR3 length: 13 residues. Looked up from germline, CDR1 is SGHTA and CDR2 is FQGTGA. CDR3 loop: CASSSQGMYGYTF. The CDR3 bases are TGTGCCAGCAGCTCCCAGGGGATGTATGGCTACACCTTC.

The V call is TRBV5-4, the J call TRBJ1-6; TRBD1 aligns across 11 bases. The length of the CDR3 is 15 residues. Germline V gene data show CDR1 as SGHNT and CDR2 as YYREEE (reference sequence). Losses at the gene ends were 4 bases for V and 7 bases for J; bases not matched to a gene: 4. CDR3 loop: CASSQGQGGNSPLHF. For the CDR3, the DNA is TGTGCCAGCAGCCAGGGACAGGGGGGGAATTCACCCCTCCACTTT.

This CDR3 reads CASRKQGLGEQYF. The CDR3 DNA follows: TGTGCCAGCAGGAAACAGGGGCTGGGTGAGCAGTACTTC. This chain connects TRBV11-2 to TRBJ2-7, with 7 bases fitting TRBD1. Unmatched junction bases numbered 9, after V lost 6 bases and J lost 7 bases. CDR1 is SGHAT, CDR2 FQNNGV, per germline. This CDR3 comprises 13 residues.

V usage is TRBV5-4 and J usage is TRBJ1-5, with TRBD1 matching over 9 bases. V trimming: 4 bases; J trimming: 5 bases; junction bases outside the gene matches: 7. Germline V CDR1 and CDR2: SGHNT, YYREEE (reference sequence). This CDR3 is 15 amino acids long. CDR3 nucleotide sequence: TGTGCCAGCAGCGTGGGGGGACAGGGTCATCAGCCCCAGCATTTT. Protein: CASSVGGQGHQPQHF. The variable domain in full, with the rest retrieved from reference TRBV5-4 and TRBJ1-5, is ETGVTQSPTHLIKTRGQQVTLRCSSQSGHNTVSWYQQALGQGPQFIFQYYREEENGRGNFPPRFSGLQFPNYSSELNVNALELDDSALYLCASSVGGQGHQPQHFGDGTRLSIL.

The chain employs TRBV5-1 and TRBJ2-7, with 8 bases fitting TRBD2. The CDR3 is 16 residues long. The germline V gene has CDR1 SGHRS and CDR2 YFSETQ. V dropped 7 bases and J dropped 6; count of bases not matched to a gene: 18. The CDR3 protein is CASRDVRGLVNSEQYF. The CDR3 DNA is TGCGCCAGCCGGGATGTCCGGGGACTAGTAAATAGCGAGCAGTACTTC. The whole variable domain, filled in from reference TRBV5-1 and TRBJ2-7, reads KAGVTQTPRYLIKTRGQQVTLSCSPISGHRSVSWYQQTPGQGLQFLFEYFSETQRNKGNFPGRFSGRQFSNSRSEMNVSTLELGDSALYLCASRDVRGLVNSEQYFGPGTRLTVT.

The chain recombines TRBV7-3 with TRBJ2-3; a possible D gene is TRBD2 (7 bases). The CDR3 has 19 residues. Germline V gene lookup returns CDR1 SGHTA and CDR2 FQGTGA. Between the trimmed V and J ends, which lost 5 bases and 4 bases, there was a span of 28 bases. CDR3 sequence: CASSVGAGDTALRADTQYF. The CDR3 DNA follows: TGTGCCAGCAGCGTAGGGGCGGGGGACACTGCTCTCCGGGCAGATACGCAGTATTTT.

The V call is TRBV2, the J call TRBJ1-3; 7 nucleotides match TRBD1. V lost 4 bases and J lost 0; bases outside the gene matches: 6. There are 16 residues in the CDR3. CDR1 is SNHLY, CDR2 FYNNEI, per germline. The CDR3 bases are TGTGCCAGCAGTGTTTCAGGACAGGCCTCTGGAAACACCATATATTTT. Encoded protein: CASSVSGQASGNTIYF.

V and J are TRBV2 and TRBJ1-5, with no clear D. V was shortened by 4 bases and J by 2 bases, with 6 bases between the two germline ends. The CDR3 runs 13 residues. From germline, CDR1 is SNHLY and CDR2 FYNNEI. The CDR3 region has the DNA TGTGCCAGCAGTGCTGAGGGCAATCAGCCCCAGCATTTT. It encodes CASSAEGNQPQHF.

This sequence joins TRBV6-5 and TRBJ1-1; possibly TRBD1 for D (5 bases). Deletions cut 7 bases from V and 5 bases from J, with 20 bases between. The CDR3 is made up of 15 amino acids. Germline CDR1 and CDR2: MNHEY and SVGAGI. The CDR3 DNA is TGTGCCAGCACCCTCGGCAGGGTAAGGGGTACTGAAGCTTTCTTT. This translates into CASTLGRVRGTEAFF.

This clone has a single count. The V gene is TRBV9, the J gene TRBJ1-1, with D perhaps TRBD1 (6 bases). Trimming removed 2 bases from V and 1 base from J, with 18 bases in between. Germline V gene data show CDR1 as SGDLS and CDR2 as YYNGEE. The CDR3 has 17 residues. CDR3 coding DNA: TGTGCCAGCAGCGTCGTGGACAGACCGAACCCGAACACTGAAGCTTTCTTT. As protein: CASSVVDRPNPNTEAFF.

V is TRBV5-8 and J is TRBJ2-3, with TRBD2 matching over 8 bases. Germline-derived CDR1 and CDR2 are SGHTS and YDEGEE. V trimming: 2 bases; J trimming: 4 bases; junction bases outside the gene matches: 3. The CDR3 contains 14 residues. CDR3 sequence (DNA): TGTGCCAGCAGCTTTAGCGGGGCCCCAGATACGCAGTATTTT. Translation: CASSFSGAPDTQYF. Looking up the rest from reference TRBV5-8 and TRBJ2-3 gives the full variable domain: EAGVTQSPTHLIKTRGQQATLRCSPISGHTSVYWYQQALGLGLQFLLWYDEGEERNRGNFPPRFSGRQFPNYSSELNVNALELEDSALYLCASSFSGAPDTQYFGPGTRLTVL.

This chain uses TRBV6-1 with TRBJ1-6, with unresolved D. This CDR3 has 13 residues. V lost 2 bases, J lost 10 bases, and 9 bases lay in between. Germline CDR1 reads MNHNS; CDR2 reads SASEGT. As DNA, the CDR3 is TGTGCCAGCAGTGAACACAGTCTATCACCCCTCCACTTT. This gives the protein CASSEHSLSPLHF.

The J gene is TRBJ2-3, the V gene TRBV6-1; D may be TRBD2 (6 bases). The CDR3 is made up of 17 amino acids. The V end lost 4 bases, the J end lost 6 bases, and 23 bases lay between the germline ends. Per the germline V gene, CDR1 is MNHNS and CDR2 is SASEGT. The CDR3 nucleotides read TGTGCCAGCAGTGTCCAGTTTTCGGGACTCTTCGGGGATACGCAGTATTTT. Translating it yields CASSVQFSGLFGDTQYF.

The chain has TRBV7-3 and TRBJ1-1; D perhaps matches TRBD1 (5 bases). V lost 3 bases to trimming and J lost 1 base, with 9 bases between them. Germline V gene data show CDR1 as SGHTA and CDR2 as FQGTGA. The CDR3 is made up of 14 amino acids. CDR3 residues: CASSFGQGNTEAFF. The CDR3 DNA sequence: TGTGCCAGCAGCTTCGGGCAGGGGAACACTGAAGCTTTCTTT.

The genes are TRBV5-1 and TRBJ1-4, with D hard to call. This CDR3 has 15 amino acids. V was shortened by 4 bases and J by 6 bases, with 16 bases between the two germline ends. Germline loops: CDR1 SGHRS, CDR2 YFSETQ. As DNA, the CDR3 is TGCGCCAGCAGCACCCAACAGAGTTCCTATGAAAAACTGTTTTTT. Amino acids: CASSTQQSSYEKLFF.

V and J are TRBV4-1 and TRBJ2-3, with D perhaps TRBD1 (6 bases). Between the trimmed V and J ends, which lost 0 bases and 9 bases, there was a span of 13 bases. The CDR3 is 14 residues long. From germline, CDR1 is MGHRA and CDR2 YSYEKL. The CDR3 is CASSQEARGRTQYF. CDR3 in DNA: TGCGCCAGCAGCCAAGAGGCCAGGGGTAGGACGCAGTATTTT.